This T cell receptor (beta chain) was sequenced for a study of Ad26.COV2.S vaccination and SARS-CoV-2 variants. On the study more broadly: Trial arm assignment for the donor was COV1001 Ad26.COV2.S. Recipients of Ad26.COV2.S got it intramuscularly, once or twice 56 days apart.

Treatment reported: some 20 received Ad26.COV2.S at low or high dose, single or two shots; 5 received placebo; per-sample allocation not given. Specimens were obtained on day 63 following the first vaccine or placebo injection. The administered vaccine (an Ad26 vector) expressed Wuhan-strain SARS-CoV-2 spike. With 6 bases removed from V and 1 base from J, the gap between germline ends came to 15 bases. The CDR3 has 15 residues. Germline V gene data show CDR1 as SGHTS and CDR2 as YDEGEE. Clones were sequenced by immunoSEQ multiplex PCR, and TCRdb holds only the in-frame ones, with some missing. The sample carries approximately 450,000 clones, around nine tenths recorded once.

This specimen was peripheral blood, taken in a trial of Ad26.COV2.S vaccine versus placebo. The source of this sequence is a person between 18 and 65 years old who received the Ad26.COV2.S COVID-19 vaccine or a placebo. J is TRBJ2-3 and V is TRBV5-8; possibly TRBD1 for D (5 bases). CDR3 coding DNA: TGTGCCAGCACCCGCGAAGGGGCACGCACAGATACGCAGTATTTT. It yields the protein CASTREGARTDTQYF.